This T cell receptor beta chain was recorded in a study of blood T cell repertoires in COVID-19. Sequenced by immunoSEQ multiplex PCR; TCRdb stores in-frame clones only, minus some. The table includes about 220,000 clones, around 89% detected once. The junction had 2 bases not matched to a gene; V was cut back by 0 bases and J by 4 bases. Per the germline V gene, CDR1 is LNHNV and CDR2 is YYDKDF (reference sequence). The CDR3 consists of 15 residues. The sequenced sample was PBMCs or T cells enriched from blood (not recorded which). The chain joins TRBV15 to TRBJ1-5; 8 bases align to TRBD1. The sequence derives from a woman aged 40-49 years with acute COVID-19. The CDR3 bases are TGTGCCACCAGCAGAGAGCAGGGGGCAAATCAGCCCCAGCATTTT. This gives the protein CATSREQGANQPQHF.